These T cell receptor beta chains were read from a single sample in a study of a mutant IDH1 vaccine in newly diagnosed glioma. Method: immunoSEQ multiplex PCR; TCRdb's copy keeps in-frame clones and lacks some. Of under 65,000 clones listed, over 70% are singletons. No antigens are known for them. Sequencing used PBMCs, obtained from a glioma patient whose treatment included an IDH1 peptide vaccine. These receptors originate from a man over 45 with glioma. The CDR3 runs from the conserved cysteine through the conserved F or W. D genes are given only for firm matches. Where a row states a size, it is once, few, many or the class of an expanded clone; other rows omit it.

CDR3: CASSNTGGSPQHF
DNA: TGTGCCAGCAGCAACACGGGGGGCAGCCCCCAGCATTTT
D: -
size: -
V: TRBV14
J: TRBJ1-5

CDR3: CSVGTGSNQPQHF
DNA: TGCAGCGTTGGGACAGGGAGCAATCAGCCCCAGCATTTT
D: TRBD1
size: -
V: TRBV29-1
J: TRBJ1-5

CDR3: CASSPNSGGLAYDEQFF
DNA: TGTGCCAGCAGCCCCAACAGCGGGGGCCTTGCGTACGATGAGCAGTTCTTC
D: TRBD2
size: -
V: TRBV7-6
J: TRBJ2-1

CDR3: CASSRDLTGSSYNEQFF
DNA: TGTGCCAGCAGCCGAGACTTGACAGGAAGCTCCTACAATGAGCAGTTCTTC
D: -
size: -
V: TRBV13
J: TRBJ2-1

CDR3: CASSRIAGNEQFF
DNA: TGTGCCAGCAGCCGGATAGCGGGCAATGAGCAGTTCTTC
D: TRBD2
size: -
V: TRBV7-6
J: TRBJ2-1

CDR3: CASSLGPPGQFNQPQHF
DNA: TGTGCCAGCAGCTTGGGTCCCCCTGGACAGTTCAATCAGCCCCAGCATTTT
D: -
size: -
V: TRBV5-5
J: TRBJ1-5

CDR3: CASSPGQGQETQYF
DNA: TGCGCCAGCAGCCCCGGACAGGGCCAAGAGACCCAGTACTTC
D: TRBD1
size: -
V: TRBV5-1
J: TRBJ2-5

CDR3: CASSLSAGNYGYTF
DNA: TGTGCCAGCAGTTTATCTGCAGGGAACTATGGCTACACCTTC
D: -
size: -
V: TRBV27
J: TRBJ1-2

CDR3: CASSLGQGGNSPLHF
DNA: TGCGCCAGCAGCTTGGGGCAGGGGGGAAATTCACCCCTCCACTTT
D: TRBD1
size: few
V: TRBV5-1
J: TRBJ1-6

CDR3: CATSSQGRTEAFF
DNA: TGTGCCACCAGCAGCCAGGGGAGGACTGAAGCTTTCTTT
D: -
size: -
V: TRBV15
J: TRBJ1-1

CDR3: CASSLTGDQPQHF
DNA: TGTGCCAGCAGCTTGACAGGGGATCAGCCCCAGCATTTT
D: TRBD1
size: -
V: TRBV7-3
J: TRBJ1-5

CDR3: CASSLGLEYEQYF
DNA: TGTGCCAGCAGTTTGGGACTAGAGTACGAGCAGTACTTC
D: TRBD2
size: -
V: TRBV27
J: TRBJ2-7

CDR3: CASSIDQVGGGYTEAFF
DNA: TGTGCCAGTAGTATAGATCAAGTCGGGGGGGGTTACACTGAAGCTTTCTTT
D: -
size: -
V: TRBV19
J: TRBJ1-1

CDR3: CASSSGRGPTEAFF
DNA: TGTGCCAGCAGCTCGGGGAGGGGGCCTACTGAAGCTTTCTTT
D: TRBD1
size: -
V: TRBV11-3
J: TRBJ1-1

CDR3: CASSVDRALGEAFF
DNA: TGTGCCAGCAGCGTGGACAGGGCCCTTGGCGAAGCTTTCTTT
D: TRBD1
size: few
V: TRBV9
J: TRBJ1-1

CDR3: CASSFQRRGEGTIYF
DNA: TGTGCCAGCAGCTTCCAACGGAGGGGAGAAGGCACCATATATTTT
D: -
size: -
V: TRBV14
J: TRBJ1-3

CDR3: CASRGTVTNTEAFF
DNA: TGTGCCAGCCGAGGGACAGTCACGAACACTGAAGCTTTCTTT
D: TRBD1
size: -
V: TRBV11-1
J: TRBJ1-1

CDR3: CASSLDTGELFF
DNA: TGTGCCAGCAGCTTGGACACCGGGGAGCTGTTTTTT
D: -
size: -
V: TRBV7-9
J: TRBJ2-2

CDR3: CSVGETQYF
DNA: TGCAGCGTTGGGGAGACCCAGTACTTC
D: -
size: -
V: TRBV29-1
J: TRBJ2-5

CDR3: CASSSGLAGDNEQFF
DNA: TGTGCCAGCAGCTCCGGACTAGCGGGGGACAATGAGCAGTTCTTC
D: TRBD2
size: -
V: TRBV5-6
J: TRBJ2-1

CDR3: CASSAGLGDIQYF
DNA: TGTGCCAGCAGCGCCGGACTCGGGGACATTCAGTACTTC
D: -
size: -
V: TRBV5-4
J: TRBJ2-4

CDR3: CSVVDRTPDTQYF
DNA: TGCAGCGTTGTCGACAGAACCCCAGATACGCAGTATTTT
D: -
size: -
V: TRBV29-1
J: TRBJ2-3

CDR3: CASSRLAGGNTGELFF
DNA: TGTGCCAGCAGCCGACTAGCGGGAGGGAACACCGGGGAGCTGTTTTTT
D: TRBD2
size: -
V: TRBV7-2
J: TRBJ2-2

CDR3: CAWFSQETQYF
DNA: TGTGCCTGGTTCAGTCAAGAGACCCAGTACTTC
D: -
size: -
V: TRBV30
J: TRBJ2-5

CDR3: CASGQEWGGREGLEQFF
DNA: TGTGCCAGCGGGCAGGAATGGGGCGGGAGGGAAGGTCTAGAGCAGTTCTTC
D: TRBD2
size: once
V: TRBV6-4
J: TRBJ2-1

CDR3: CASSVQSSGNTIYF
DNA: TGTGCCAGCAGCGTACAGTCCTCTGGAAACACCATATATTTT
D: -
size: -
V: TRBV9
J: TRBJ1-3

CDR3: CASSGQGGGTEAFF
DNA: TGTGCCAGCAGTGGGCAGGGTGGGGGCACTGAAGCTTTCTTT
D: -
size: -
V: TRBV6-1
J: TRBJ1-1

CDR3: CASSLPTGLGGYTF
DNA: TGTGCCAGCAGTTTACCTACGGGCCTCGGGGGCTACACCTTC
D: -
size: -
V: TRBV28
J: TRBJ1-2

CDR3: CASSEWEMNTEAFF
DNA: TGTGCCAGCAGTGAGTGGGAGATGAACACTGAAGCTTTCTTT
D: -
size: -
V: TRBV6-1
J: TRBJ1-1

CDR3: CASSLDVSYEQYF
DNA: TGTGCCAGCAGTTTAGACGTCTCCTACGAGCAGTACTTC
D: -
size: -
V: TRBV28
J: TRBJ2-7

CDR3: CASRPSSSYGYTF
DNA: TGTGCCAGCAGACCCTCGAGCTCCTATGGCTACACCTTC
D: -
size: few
V: TRBV7-9
J: TRBJ1-2

CDR3: CATSTAWNTEAFF
DNA: TGTGCCACCAGCACTGCTTGGAACACTGAAGCTTTCTTT
D: -
size: -
V: TRBV15
J: TRBJ1-1

CDR3: CASSTPGGTETQYF
DNA: TGTGCCAGCAGCACCCCCGGGGGCACAGAGACCCAGTACTTC
D: -
size: -
V: TRBV9
J: TRBJ2-5

CDR3: CASSRGTVQTYEQYF
DNA: TGTGCCAGCAGCCGCGGGACAGTTCAAACCTACGAGCAGTACTTC
D: -
size: -
V: TRBV11-3
J: TRBJ2-7

CDR3: CASSLNRDDEQYF
DNA: TGTGCCAGCAGTTTAAATAGGGACGACGAGCAGTACTTC
D: -
size: -
V: TRBV2
J: TRBJ2-7